The rows below give T cell receptor beta chains drawn from one sample of a study of response to subunit inactivated influenza vaccine. TCRdb passed the RT-PCR reads through MiXCR, listing each CDR3 protein once. The sample includes about 530,000 distinct CDR3 sequences, 10% to 15% of them seen just once. Sequenced here: PBMCs from blood, sampled about 6 weeks after vaccination. Every receptor here comes from a man aged 45-65 years who received an inactivated influenza vaccine. Both conserved end residues are part of each CDR3. D genes are given only for firm matches. Only some rows state a clone size, as once, few, many or a class for expanded clones.

TRBJ2-1,.,.,TRBV29-1,CSVASLMGINEQFF,TGCAGCGTTGCCTCCTTGATGGGAATCAATGAGCAGTTCTTC
TRBJ1-2,TRBD1,.,TRBV10-3,CATGLGTVGAGYTF,TGTGCCACGGGTCTTGGGACAGTAGGGGCTGGCTACACCTTC
TRBJ2-7,TRBD2,.,TRBV3-1,CASSQSRGVEQYF,TGTGCCAGCAGCCAATCGCGGGGGGTCGAGCAGTACTTC
TRBJ1-1,.,.,TRBV11-2,CASSPPGRMNTEAFF,TGTGCCAGCAGTCCCCCCGGCAGGATGAACACTGAAGCTTTCTTT
TRBJ2-2,TRBD2,.,TRBV20-1,CSASRGLAGGFIGELFF,TGCAGTGCTAGCAGGGGACTAGCGGGGGGGTTCATCGGGGAGCTGTTTTTT
TRBJ1-2,TRBD1,.,TRBV12-3/TRBV12-4,CASSKGQGKYGYTF,TGTGCCAGCAGTAAAGGACAGGGGAAATATGGCTACACCTTC
TRBJ2-5,.,many,TRBV7-2,CASSLGFQETQYF,TGTGCCAGCAGCTTAGGGTTCCAAGAGACCCAGTACTTC
TRBJ2-7,.,.,TRBV27,CASSLSPGGRIKQYF,TGTGCCAGCAGTTTATCCCCAGGGGGGCGAATTAAGCAGTACTTC
TRBJ2-5,TRBD1,.,TRBV5-1,CASSSDRGSSRQTQYF,TGCGCCAGCAGCTCGGACAGGGGTTCTAGCCGTCAGACCCAGTACTTC
TRBJ1-4,TRBD1,many,TRBV29-1,CSVEEGTGTSATNEKLFF,TGCAGCGTTGAAGAGGGGACAGGGACGAGCGCAACTAATGAAAAACTGTTTTTT
TRBJ1-1,TRBD1,many,TRBV5-1,CASRSTGKSNTEAFF,TGCGCCAGCAGGTCGACAGGGAAATCGAACACTGAAGCTTTCTTT
TRBJ2-2,.,.,TRBV7-9,CASPPGANTGELFF,TGTGCCAGCCCCCCAGGCGCGAACACCGGGGAGCTGTTTTTT
TRBJ2-1,TRBD2,.,TRBV7-9,CASTRLAGGNEQFF,TGTGCCAGCACCAGACTAGCGGGAGGGAATGAGCAGTTCTTC
TRBJ2-2,TRBD2,many,TRBV20-1,CSANPIKRGGAGELFF,TGCAGTGCAAATCCTATTAAGCGGGGGGGGGCCGGGGAGCTGTTTTTT
TRBJ2-6,.,many,TRBV12-3/TRBV12-4,CASSLWGPGANVLTF,TGTGCCAGCAGTTTATGGGGGCCTGGGGCCAACGTCCTGACTTTC
TRBJ2-7,.,many,TRBV20-1,CSAPEAYEQYF,TGCAGTGCCCCGGAGGCCTACGAGCAGTACTTC
TRBJ2-1,.,few,TRBV5-1,CASSPGGAREQFF,TGCGCCAGCAGTCCAGGAGGGGCCCGGGAGCAGTTCTTC
TRBJ2-2,TRBD2,.,TRBV7-8,CASRHRGLAGGPDTGELFF,TGTGCCAGTCGGCACAGGGGACTAGCGGGGGGCCCGGACACCGGGGAGCTGTTTTTT
TRBJ2-7,TRBD1,.,TRBV6-1,CASSRDREVSYEQYF,TGTGCCAGCAGCCGGGACAGGGAAGTCTCCTACGAGCAGTACTTC
TRBJ2-3,TRBD1,few,TRBV7-8,CASSIDRADTQYF,TGTGCCAGCAGCATCGACAGGGCAGATACGCAGTATTTT
TRBJ2-7,TRBD1,few,TRBV10-3,CASAFWTGEGYEQYF,TGTGCCAGCGCTTTCTGGACAGGCGAAGGATACGAGCAGTACTTC
TRBJ1-5,TRBD1,.,TRBV28,CASSSHQGVQPQHF,TGTGCCAGCAGTTCACACCAGGGGGTTCAGCCCCAGCATTTT
TRBJ2-1,.,many,TRBV29-1,CSVETWDNEQFF,TGCAGCGTTGAAACGTGGGACAATGAGCAGTTCTTC
TRBJ1-6,.,.,TRBV12-3/TRBV12-4,CASSLGLGLRSPLHF,TGTGCCAGCAGTTTAGGTCTGGGTCTTAGGTCACCCCTCCACTTT
TRBJ2-3,.,many,TRBV12-3/TRBV12-4,CASSPSGGADTQYF,TGTGCCAGCAGCCCGAGTGGTGGGGCAGATACGCAGTATTTT
TRBJ2-3,TRBD2,few,TRBV2,CASRGRAGITTDTQYF,TGTGCCAGCAGAGGGAGGGCGGGCATTACCACAGATACGCAGTATTTT
TRBJ2-7,.,.,TRBV6-5,CASSYSSGRGEQYF,TGTGCCAGCAGTTACTCGAGTGGCAGGGGCGAGCAGTACTTC
TRBJ2-1,TRBD2,many,TRBV6-2/TRBV6-3,CASSYTGLATYNEQFF,TGTGCCAGCAGTTACACCGGACTAGCGACGTACAATGAGCAGTTCTTC